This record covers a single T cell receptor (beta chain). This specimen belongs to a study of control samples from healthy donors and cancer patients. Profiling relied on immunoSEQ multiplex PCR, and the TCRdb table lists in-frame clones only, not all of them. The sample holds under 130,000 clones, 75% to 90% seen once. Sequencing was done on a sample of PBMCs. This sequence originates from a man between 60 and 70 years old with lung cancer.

The CDR3 DNA follows: TGCGCCAGCAGTTCCTACAGGGAGGCAGACTATGGCTACACCTTC. Amino acids: CASSSYREADYGYTF. V gene TRBV10-1 combines with J gene TRBJ1-2, with D possibly being TRBD1 (6 bases). This CDR3 has 15 amino acids. Germline CDR1 WNHNN, CDR2 SYGVQD (reference sequence). Deletions cut 5 bases from V and 3 bases from J, with 16 bases between.